This TCR beta chain emerged from a study of regulatory T cells in long-lasting Graves disease (dated by TCRdb to the early 2020s). About the investigation overall: Persistent Graves' disease was defined as persistently positive TSH receptor autoantibodies together with antithyroid drug treatment for over 5 years. Peripheral blood TCR sequencing and RNA sequencing compared persistent Graves' disease patients with newly diagnosed Graves' disease patients. The study took place in China and was registered as a clinical trial. TCR sequencing covered approximately 13 persistent and 20 newly diagnosed Graves' disease patients, about 35 samples in total. Persistent Graves' disease patients in the clinical cohort had taken antithyroid drugs for approximately ten years on average.

The V and J ends are trimmed by 2 bases and 2 bases, leaving 7 bases between them. CDR1 is given as GTSNPN and CDR2 as SVGIG, both from the germline V gene (reference sequence). The CDR3 sequence holds 14 residues, the cysteine and phenylalanine included. The sequence is cut down to CDR3 DNA, 42 bases in frame from base 1. The library was produced with multiplex PCR. TCRdb shows the sequencer as Illumina HiSeq 4000. CDR3 regions were amplified by Arm-PCR with iRepertoire HTBI primers to construct TCR beta libraries. Before sequencing, the PCR products underwent gel purification. The original pipeline was this. Gene usage analysis of CDR3 amino acid clonotypes used the roughly 60 TRBV and around 13 TRBJ segments found across samples. COPE and FqMerger were used to merge the filtered high-quality paired reads into contigs. BLAST was used to align contigs to IMGT TRBV, TRBD and TRBJ reference genes, and CDR3 was defined according to IMGT. Clonotypes above 0.1% frequency were classified as highly expanded clones. Shannon entropy was used to measure repertoire diversity, and the Gini coefficient was used to measure V-J evenness. A clonotype was considered public if more than one individual shared it. TCRdb reprocessed the public reads (quality trimming at Q25 with fastp, clone calling with MiXCR) and kept in-frame beta chains. Each CDR3 protein appears once, grouped with its most common genes and DNA. The V and J calls come from TCRdb's annotation, not from the publication. Within this sample are fewer than 450,000 distinct CDR3 sequences, with about 20% of them counted one time only. Of the sample, about 27% falls within the top ten clones.

Taken with the paper, the label for time point translates to: persistent/refractory GD, antithyroid drugs over 5 years with positive TRAb. For both TCR sequencing and RNA sequencing, RNA was extracted from PBMCs in TRIzol. The diagnosis of Graves' disease was made according to American Thyroid Association guidelines. Patients were recruited from an endocrinology department in Xi'an, China. Each patient gave roughly 8.4 milliliters of peripheral blood, collected in an EDTA anticoagulant tube. Ficoll Paque Plus density gradient separation was used to isolate PBMCs, and no further T cell sorting was done. An Agilent 2100 Bioanalyzer and agarose gel were used to check RNA quality, and a NanoDrop 2000 was used to measure RNA concentration. Study-level results and caveats: The authors noted that the small sample size was a limitation that may lower accuracy. TRBV28, TRBJ1-2 and TRBJ2-5 were preferentially used in persistent disease, while TRBV20-1 and TRBJ2-1 were favored in newly diagnosed disease. Sequencing and analysis were limited to the TCR beta chain. Only peripheral blood was studied, because thyroid tissue, the primary lesion, was inaccessible. Compared with newly diagnosed patients, persistent Graves' disease patients had lower TCR Shannon entropy and fewer highly expanded clones, which suggests clonal expansion. A larger number of public clonotypes was shared among persistent patients (approximately 2,500) than among newly diagnosed patients (about 990).

Comment on this clonotype: What this receptor recognizes is not known. No much larger clone is present one base from it, and per-base qualities are unavailable.

The material sequenced was peripheral blood mononuclear cells (PBMCs), taken when the disease was refractory, from a patient treated with antithyroid drugs. This clonotype was sampled from a female donor with Graves disease. The chain was built from TRBV30 and TRBJ2-6; there is no confident call for the D gene. The CDR3 in this case is CAWSQTPGANVLTF. The nucleotide sequence reads TGTGCCTGGAGTCAGACACCTGGGGCCAACGTCCTGACTTTC.